This TCR beta chain emerged from a study of beta chain features in type 1 diabetes. As every portion of the isolated RNA was reverse transcribed, the sequencing read expressed TCRB transcripts. Clones were read by immunoSEQ multiplex PCR, and TCRdb kept only the in-frame ones, dropping some. In the table there are 680,000 or so clones, about 14% of which are singletons. Germline V gene sequence: CDR1 SEHNR, CDR2 FQNEAQ (reference sequence). The CDR3 is made up of 15 amino acids. V was shortened by 6 bases and J by 4 bases, with 18 bases between the two germline ends. The sequenced sample was naive CD4+ T cells from blood. The V call is TRBV7-9, the J call TRBJ1-2; TRBD1 might be the D (6 bases). This sequence originates from a man aged 18 to 30 in good health. The CDR3 DNA is TGTGCCAGCAGTTTCAACGCGGGACAAGTCTATGGCTACACCTTC. This gives the protein CASSFNAGQVYGYTF. Together with reference TRBV7-9 and TRBJ1-2, the CDR3 gives the full variable domain: DTGVSQNPRHKITKRGQNVTFRCDPISEHNRLYWYRQTLGQGPEFLTYFQNEAQLEKSRLLSDRFSAERPKGSFSTLEIQRTEQGDSAMYLCASSFNAGQVYGYTFGSGTRLTVV.